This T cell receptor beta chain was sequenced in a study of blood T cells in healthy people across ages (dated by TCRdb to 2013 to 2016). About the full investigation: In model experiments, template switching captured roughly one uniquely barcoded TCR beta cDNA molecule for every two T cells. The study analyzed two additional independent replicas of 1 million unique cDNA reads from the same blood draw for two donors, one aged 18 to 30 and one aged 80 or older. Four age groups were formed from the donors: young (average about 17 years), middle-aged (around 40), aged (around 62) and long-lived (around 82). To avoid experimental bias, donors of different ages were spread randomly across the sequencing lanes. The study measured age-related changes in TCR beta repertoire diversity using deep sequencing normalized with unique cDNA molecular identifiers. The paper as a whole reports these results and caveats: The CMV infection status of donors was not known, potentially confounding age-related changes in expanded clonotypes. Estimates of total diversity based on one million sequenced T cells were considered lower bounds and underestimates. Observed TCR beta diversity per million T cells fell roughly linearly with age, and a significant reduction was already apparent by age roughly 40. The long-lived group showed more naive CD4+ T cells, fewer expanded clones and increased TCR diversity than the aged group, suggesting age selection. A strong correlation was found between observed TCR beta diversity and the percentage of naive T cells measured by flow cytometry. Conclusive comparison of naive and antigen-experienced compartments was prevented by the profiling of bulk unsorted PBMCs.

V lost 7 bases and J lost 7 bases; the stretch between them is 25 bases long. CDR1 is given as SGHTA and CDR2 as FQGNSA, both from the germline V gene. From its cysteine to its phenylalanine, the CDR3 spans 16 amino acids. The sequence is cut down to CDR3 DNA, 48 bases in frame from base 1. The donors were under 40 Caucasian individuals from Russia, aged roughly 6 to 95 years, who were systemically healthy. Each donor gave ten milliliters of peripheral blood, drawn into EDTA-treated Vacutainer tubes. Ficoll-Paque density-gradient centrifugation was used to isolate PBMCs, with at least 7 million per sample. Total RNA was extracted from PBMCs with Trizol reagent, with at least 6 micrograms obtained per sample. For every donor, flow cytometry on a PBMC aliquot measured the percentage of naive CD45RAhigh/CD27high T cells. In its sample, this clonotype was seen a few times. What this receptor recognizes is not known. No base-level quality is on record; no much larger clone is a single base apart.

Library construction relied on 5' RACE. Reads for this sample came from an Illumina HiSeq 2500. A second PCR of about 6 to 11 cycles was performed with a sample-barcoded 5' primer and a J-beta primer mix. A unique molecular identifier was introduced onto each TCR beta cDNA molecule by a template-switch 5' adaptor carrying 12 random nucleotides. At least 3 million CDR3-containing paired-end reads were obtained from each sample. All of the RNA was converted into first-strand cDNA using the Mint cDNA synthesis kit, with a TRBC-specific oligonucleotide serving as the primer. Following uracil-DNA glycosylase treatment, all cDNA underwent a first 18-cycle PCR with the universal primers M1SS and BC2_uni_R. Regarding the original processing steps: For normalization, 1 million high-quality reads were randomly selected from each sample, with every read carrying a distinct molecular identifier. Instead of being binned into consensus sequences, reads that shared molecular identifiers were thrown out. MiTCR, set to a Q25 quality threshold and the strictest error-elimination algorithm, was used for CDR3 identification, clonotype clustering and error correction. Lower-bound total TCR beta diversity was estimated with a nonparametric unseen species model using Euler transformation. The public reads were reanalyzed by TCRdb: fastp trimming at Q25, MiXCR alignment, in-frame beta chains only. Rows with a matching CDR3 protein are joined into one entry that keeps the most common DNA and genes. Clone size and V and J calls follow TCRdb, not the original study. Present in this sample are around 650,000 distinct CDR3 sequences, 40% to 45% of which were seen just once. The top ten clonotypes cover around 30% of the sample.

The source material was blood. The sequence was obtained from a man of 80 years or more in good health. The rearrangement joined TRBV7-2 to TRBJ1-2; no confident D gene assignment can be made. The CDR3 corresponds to CASTSIRLTARGGYTF. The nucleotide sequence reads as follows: TGTGCCAGCACCTCAATTAGATTGACTGCCAGAGGTGGCTACACCTTC.